The T cell receptor (beta chain) described here comes from a study of blood T cell repertoires in COVID-19. About the study: The United States, Italy and Spain provided the acute and convalescent COVID-19 samples. T cells, B-cell-depleted T cells, or PBMCs supplied cDNA or gDNA.

Germline CDR1 and CDR2: SGHTA and FQGTGA. This CDR3 is built from 14 residues. V gave up 10 bases and J gave up 6 bases; unmatched junction bases: 9. Original data processing: Reference gene primer amplification yielded estimated nucleated cell counts. The protocol was immunoSEQ multiplex PCR, while the TCRdb copy is restricted to in-frame clones and leaves out a portion. Clone size and the V and J calls come from that table; the DNA yielded D and trimming. The table includes 210,000 or so clones, about nine tenths detected once. Specimen: peripheral blood. This TCR was sampled from a woman in her sixties or seventies with acute or convalescent COVID-19. V gene TRBV7-3 combines with J gene TRBJ1-6; 7 bases agree with TRBD1. The DNA of the CDR3 is TGTGCCACTTTAGGACAGGTGGGTAATTCACCCCTCCACTTT. Its translation: CATLGQVGNSPLHF.